This TCR beta chain was identified in a study of blood T cell repertoires in COVID-19. Study as a whole: The samples span acute and convalescent COVID-19 from the United States, Italy and Spain. Sources were T cells, B-cell-depleted T cells, or PBMCs; the material itself was cDNA or gDNA.

Authors' methods: Reference gene primer amplification yielded estimated nucleated cell counts. The data were produced by immunoSEQ multiplex PCR, yet TCRdb's version contains in-frame clones alone and is incomplete. V and J calls and clone size come straight from that table; D and trimming were deduced from the DNA. The table has under 200,000 clones, about nine tenths seen once. Trimming took off 5 bases at V and 2 bases at J, with 13 bases between the two ends. Germline CDR1 SGHVS, CDR2 FQNEAQ. This CDR3 has 16 amino acids. The V and J genes are TRBV7-8 and TRBJ2-6; D is perhaps TRBD2 (7 bases). This receptor was identified in a woman aged 65 to 85 with acute or convalescent COVID-19. Sequencing used peripheral blood. Written as DNA, the CDR3 is TGTGCCAGCAGCATAGGGGGGGGGCCTGGGGCCAACGTCCTGACTTTC. It translates to CASSIGGGPGANVLTF. The complete variable domain, with remaining parts taken from reference TRBV7-8 and TRBJ2-6, reads GAGVSQSPRYKVAKRGQDVALRCDPISGHVSLFWYQQALGQGPEFLTYFQNEAQLDKSGLPSDRFFAERPEGSVSTLKIQRTQQEDSAVYLCASSIGGGPGANVLTFGAGSRLTVL.